This T cell receptor (beta chain) was observed in a study of T-cell reconstitution after alpha-beta-depleted transplantation in children. Preparing the TCRbeta library involved the use of unique molecular identifiers. In TCRdb, the PCR reads were re-called with MiXCR into one record per CDR3 protein. The sample gives around 420,000 distinct CDR3 sequences, about 16% of which show up once; just under 30% is in the top ten. CDR1 and CDR2 (germline): SGHVS, FQNEAQ. The CDR3 is 12 amino acids. V was shortened by 5 bases and J by 6 bases, with 8 bases between the two germline ends. The TCR was taken from a boy younger than two who had a stem cell transplant for Wiskott-Aldrich syndrome, so the T cells may come from the graft donor. The genes are TRBV7-8 and TRBJ2-1; D unresolved. The material sequenced was PBMCs, mostly from graft donor cells, taken 360 days after TCRalphabeta/CD19-depleted stem cell transplant. The CDR3 protein is CASSPFVNEQFF. The CDR3 DNA follows: TGTGCCAGCAGCCCTTTCGTCAATGAGCAGTTCTTC.